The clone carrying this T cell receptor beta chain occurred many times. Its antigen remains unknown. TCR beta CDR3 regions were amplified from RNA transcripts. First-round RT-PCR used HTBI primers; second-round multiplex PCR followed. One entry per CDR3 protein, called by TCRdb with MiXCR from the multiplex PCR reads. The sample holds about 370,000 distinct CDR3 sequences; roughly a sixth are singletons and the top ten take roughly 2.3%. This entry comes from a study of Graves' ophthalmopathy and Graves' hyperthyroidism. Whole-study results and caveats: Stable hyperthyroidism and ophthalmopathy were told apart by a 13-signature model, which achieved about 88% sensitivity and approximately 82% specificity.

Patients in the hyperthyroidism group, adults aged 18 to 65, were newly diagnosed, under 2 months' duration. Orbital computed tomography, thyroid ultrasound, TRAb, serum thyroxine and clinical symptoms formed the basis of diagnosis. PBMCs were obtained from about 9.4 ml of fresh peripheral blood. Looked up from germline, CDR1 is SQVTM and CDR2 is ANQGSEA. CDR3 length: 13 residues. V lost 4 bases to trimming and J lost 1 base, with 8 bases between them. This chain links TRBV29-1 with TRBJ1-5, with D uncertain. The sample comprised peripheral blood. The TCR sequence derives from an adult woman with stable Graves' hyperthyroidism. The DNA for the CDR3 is TGCAGCGTTGGCACGGGGAGCAATCAGCCCCAGCATTTT. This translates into CSVGTGSNQPQHF.